The clone carrying this TCR beta chain was observed at least ten times. Antigen: not known. The authors used template switching to add a universal primer site and gave cDNA unique molecular identifiers. TCRdb fed the 5' RACE reads into MiXCR, producing one record per CDR3 protein. The sample has about 920,000 distinct CDR3 sequences; 12% are singletons. Trimming left V 5 bases short and J 6 bases short, with 10 bases between. This CDR3 has 13 amino acids. This entry comes from a study of identical twins. Findings and limits, study-wide: Interpretation of the results relied on cross-sectional statistical analysis and not on following the same donors. The models systematically underestimated how much out-of-frame TCR alpha was shared in monozygotic twins. Memory repertoires lacked the insertion deficit that abundant cord blood beta clonotypes showed.

These same data were also listed under a study on yellow fever vaccine responses in identical twins.

This rearrangement joins TRBV12-3 or TRBV12-4 to TRBJ2-2; D is ambiguous. This TCR was sampled from a woman aged 18-29 years in good health. Material for sequencing was PBMCs. The CDR3 loop reads CASSPLSSGELFF. As DNA, the CDR3 is TGTGCCAGCAGTCCCCTCTCATCCGGGGAGCTGTTTTTT.